The 19 T cell receptor beta chains presented below share a single source sample, sequenced in a study of shared clonotypes between healthy human individuals. Assay: immunoSEQ multiplex PCR; the TCRdb copy retains only in-frame clones and omits some. The data contain approximately 620,000 clones, 95% to 98% of them singletons. The sequencing sample was made of naive CD4+ T cells sorted from blood. Subset of the sample: CD45RA+ positively selected. Receptors originate from a woman in her thirties in good health.

This chain uses TRBV7-9 with TRBJ2-5, with D possibly being TRBD1 (5 bases). The CDR3 has 16 residues. V lost 5 bases to trimming and J lost 1 base, with 17 bases between them. Germline CDR1 SEHNR, CDR2 FQNEAQ (reference sequence). The CDR3 spells CASSPKQGLGQETQYF. The CDR3 bases are TGTGCCAGCAGCCCAAAGCAGGGTTTGGGCCAAGAGACCCAGTACTTC.

The rearrangement links TRBV7-7 to TRBJ2-1, with D possibly being TRBD2 (6 bases). Germline values: CDR1 SSHAT, CDR2 FNYEAQ (reference sequence). The germline V and J ends were trimmed by 6 bases and 5 bases, with 17 bases remaining between them. The CDR3 loop spans 15 amino acids. The CDR3 region has the DNA TGTGCCAGCAGTTCCGGGGCTAGCGAAGACAATGAGCAGTTCTTC. Translation: CASSSGASEDNEQFF.

V gene TRBV10-3 combines with J gene TRBJ2-7; D unresolved. Germline V gene sequence: CDR1 ENHRY, CDR2 SYGVKD. Trimming left V 3 bases short and J 0 bases short, with 9 bases between. The CDR3 runs to 14 residues. The CDR3 DNA follows: TGTGCCATCAGTGATCCGGTTAGCTCCTACGAGCAGTACTTC. Its protein product is CAISDPVSSYEQYF.

This sequence joins TRBV7-7 and TRBJ2-3; D ambiguous. This CDR3 spans 14 amino acids. Germline values: CDR1 SSHAT, CDR2 FNYEAQ (reference sequence). The V end was cut by 5 bases, the J end by 2 bases, with 11 bases between. The CDR3 sequence: CASSRYQNTDTQYF. The CDR3, as DNA: TGTGCCAGCAGCCGGTACCAGAACACAGATACGCAGTATTTT.

The V and J genes are TRBV4-1 and TRBJ2-7; 14 nucleotides align to TRBD2. The CDR3 has 19 residues. Germline-derived CDR1 and CDR2 are MGHRA and YSYEKL. Trimming removed 0 bases from V and 3 bases from J; junction bases left unmatched: 10. CDR3 coding DNA: TGCGCCAGCAGCCAAGATCGACTAGCGGGAGGGCTCATTCTCTACGAGCAGTACTTC. Protein sequence: CASSQDRLAGGLILYEQYF.

The gene calls are TRBV6-1 and TRBJ2-5; D remains ambiguous. The J call may be incorrect, as the DNA end agrees better with TRBJ2-7. This CDR3 region has 12 residues. Germline V gene lookup returns CDR1 MNHNS and CDR2 SASEGT. In DNA form, the CDR3 reads TGTGCCAGCAGTGAACTGAACTACGAGCAGTACTTC. It specifies CASSELNYEQYF.

For the CDR3, the DNA is TGCGCCAGCAGCCAATCGAGACCTAACACTGAAGCTTTCTTT. This encodes CASSQSRPNTEAFF. The V call is TRBV4-1, the J call TRBJ1-1; D is ambiguous. The CDR3 consists of 14 residues. Germline lookup yields CDR1 MGHRA and CDR2 YSYEKL. V lost 2 bases to trimming and J lost 2 bases, with 9 bases between them.

This chain links TRBV25-1 with TRBJ1-4; TRBD1 is a possible D gene (5 bases). The V gene lost 2 bases and the J gene lost 5 bases, with 15 bases spanning the gap. The length of the CDR3 is 16 residues. CDR1 and CDR2 from the germline V gene are MGHDK and SYGVNS. CDR3 in DNA: TGTGCCAGCAGTGAAGTTGGTGCGAGGGGAAATGAAAAACTGTTTTTT. Its protein product is CASSEVGARGNEKLFF.

In this sample, this clone turned up once. The V call is TRBV11-2, the J call TRBJ2-2; unclear D gene. The CDR3 consists of 15 residues. Trimming pared 3 bases from V and 1 base from J, leaving 9 bases between. Germline CDR1 is SGHAT and CDR2 is FQNNGV. The CDR3 nucleotides read TGTGCCAGCAGCTTCTCGTGGGGGAACACCGGGGAGCTGTTTTTT. Residues: CASSFSWGNTGELFF.

The chain recombines TRBV6-6 with TRBJ2-7; the match to TRBD2 covers 7 bases. CDR3 length: 16 amino acids. The V gene's germline CDR1 is MNHNY and CDR2 SVGAGI (reference sequence). V dropped 0 bases and J dropped 2; count of bases not matched to a gene: 7. CDR3: CASSYSRGERPYEQYF. CDR3 nucleotides: TGTGCCAGCAGTTACTCCCGGGGGGAAAGGCCCTACGAGCAGTACTTC.

The rearrangement joins TRBV5-8 to TRBJ2-7, with TRBD1 matching over 9 bases. The CDR3 sequence is 15 residues long. With V trimmed by 4 bases and J by 5 bases, 10 bases remained unmatched. Germline V CDR1 and CDR2: SGHTS, YDEGEE. DNA of the CDR3: TGTGCCAGCAGCCGCGGGACAGGGTCTTTCGACGAGCAGTACTTC. Its translation: CASSRGTGSFDEQYF.

The chain uses TRBV28 and TRBJ1-1, with D maybe TRBD1 (6 bases). The germline V and J ends were trimmed by 2 bases and 1 base, with 11 bases remaining between them. In germline, CDR1 is MDHEN, CDR2 SYDVKM. This CDR3 region has 15 residues. CDR3 sequence reads: CASSLGIGGNTEAFF. CDR3 bases: TGTGCCAGCAGTTTAGGAATAGGGGGGAACACTGAAGCTTTCTTT.

V usage is TRBV25-1 and J usage is TRBJ2-5, with TRBD1 matching over 7 bases. This CDR3 has 14 residues. Germline lookup yields CDR1 MGHDK and CDR2 SYGVNS. V shed 3 bases and J 5 bases; nucleotides not matched to a gene: 6. In DNA form, the CDR3 reads TGTGCCAGCAGTGAGGCAGGGGGTTGGGAGACCCAGTACTTC. This sequence encodes CASSEAGGWETQYF.

This chain links TRBV30 with TRBJ1-1; a weak D match, TRBD1 (6 bases). This CDR3 is built from 13 residues. CDR1 and CDR2 (germline): GTSNPN, SVGIG (reference sequence). V lost 3 bases to trimming and J lost 11 bases, with 19 bases between them. CDR3 DNA sequence: TGTGCCTGGAGCCCCAGGACAGCCATGAGGGCTTTCTTT. Its translation: CAWSPRTAMRAFF. The whole variable domain, remainder taken from reference TRBV30 and TRBJ1-1, is SQTIHQWPATLVQPVGSPLSLECTVEGTSNPNLYWYRQAAGRGLQLLFYSVGIGQISSEVPQNLSASRPQDRQFILSSKKLLLSDSGFYLCAWSPRTAMRAFFGQGTRLTVV.

This sequence joins TRBV28 and TRBJ2-1; 9 bases are a match to TRBD2. Germline CDR1 and CDR2: MDHEN and SYDVKM. The junction had 5 bases not matched to a gene; V was cut back by 11 bases and J by 3 bases. The CDR3 has 13 amino acids. As DNA, the CDR3 is TGTGCCGGCGGGGGGGTCAACTACAATGAGCAGTTCTTC. Its translation: CAGGGVNYNEQFF.

This clone has a handful of counts. The chain uses TRBV27 and TRBJ2-7; 9 bases match TRBD1. The CDR3 has 15 amino acids. V was pared by 3 bases and J by 2 bases, with 5 bases of the junction left unmatched. Germline CDR1 is MNHEY and CDR2 is SMNVEV (reference sequence). The CDR3 DNA is TGTGCCAGCAGTTTCGGACAGGGGCTAACCTACGAGCAGTACTTC. Protein product: CASSFGQGLTYEQYF.

In DNA form, the CDR3 reads TGTGCCAGTAGTATTCATGGGGGGCCCACTGAAGCTTTCTTT. Protein product: CASSIHGGPTEAFF. The J gene is TRBJ1-1, the V gene TRBV19; D may be TRBD1 (6 bases). This CDR3 region has 14 residues. The ends were cut back, 3 bases at V and 4 bases at J, with 12 bases in the middle. The germline CDR1 and CDR2 sequences are LNHDA and SQIVND (reference sequence). The full variable domain, its missing parts supplied by reference TRBV19 and TRBJ1-1, is DGGITQSPKYLFRKEGQNVTLSCEQNLNHDAMYWYRQDPGQGLRLIYYSQIVNDFQKGDIAEGYSVSREKKESFPLTVTSAQKNPTAFYLCASSIHGGPTEAFFGQGTRLTVV.

The rearrangement links TRBV7-2 to TRBJ2-7; D might be TRBD1 (6 bases). V lost 3 bases and J 2 bases, leaving 17 bases between the germline ends. Germline loops: CDR1 SGHTA, CDR2 FQGNSA. The CDR3 is 16 amino acids. CDR3 sequence (DNA): TGTGCCAGCAGCTTGTACAGGGCAGGCGGCCCCTACGAGCAGTACTTC. It translates to CASSLYRAGGPYEQYF.

The V gene is TRBV2, the J gene TRBJ2-5; 10 bases are shared with TRBD1. Germline trimming cut 8 bases from V and 2 bases from J; bases unmatched to any gene: 8. This CDR3 is 15 amino acids long. Germline CDR1 reads SNHLY; CDR2 reads FYNNEI. This CDR3 reads CASARQGAIQETQYF. DNA of the CDR3: TGTGCCAGCGCGCGACAGGGGGCGATTCAAGAGACCCAGTACTTC. Drawing the rest from reference TRBV2 and TRBJ2-5, the complete variable domain is EPEVTQTPSHQVTQMGQEVILRCVPISNHLYFYWYRQILGQKVEFLVSFYNNEISEKSEIFDDQFSVERPDGSNFTLKIRSTKLEDSAMYFCASARQGAIQETQYFGPGTRLLVL.